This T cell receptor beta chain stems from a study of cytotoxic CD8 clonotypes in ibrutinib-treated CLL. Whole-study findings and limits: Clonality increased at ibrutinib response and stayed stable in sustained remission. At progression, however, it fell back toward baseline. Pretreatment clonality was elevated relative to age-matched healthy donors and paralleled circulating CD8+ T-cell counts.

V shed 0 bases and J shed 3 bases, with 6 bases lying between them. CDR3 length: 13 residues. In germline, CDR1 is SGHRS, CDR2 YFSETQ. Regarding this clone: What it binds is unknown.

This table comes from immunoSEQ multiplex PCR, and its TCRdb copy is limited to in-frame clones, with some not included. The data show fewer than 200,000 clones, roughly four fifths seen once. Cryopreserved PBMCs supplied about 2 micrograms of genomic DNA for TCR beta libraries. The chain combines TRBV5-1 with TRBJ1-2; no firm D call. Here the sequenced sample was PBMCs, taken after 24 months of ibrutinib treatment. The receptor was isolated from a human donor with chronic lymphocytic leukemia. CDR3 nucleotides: TGCGCCAGCAGCTTGGACAGCTACTATGGCTACACCTTC. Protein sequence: CASSLDSYYGYTF.